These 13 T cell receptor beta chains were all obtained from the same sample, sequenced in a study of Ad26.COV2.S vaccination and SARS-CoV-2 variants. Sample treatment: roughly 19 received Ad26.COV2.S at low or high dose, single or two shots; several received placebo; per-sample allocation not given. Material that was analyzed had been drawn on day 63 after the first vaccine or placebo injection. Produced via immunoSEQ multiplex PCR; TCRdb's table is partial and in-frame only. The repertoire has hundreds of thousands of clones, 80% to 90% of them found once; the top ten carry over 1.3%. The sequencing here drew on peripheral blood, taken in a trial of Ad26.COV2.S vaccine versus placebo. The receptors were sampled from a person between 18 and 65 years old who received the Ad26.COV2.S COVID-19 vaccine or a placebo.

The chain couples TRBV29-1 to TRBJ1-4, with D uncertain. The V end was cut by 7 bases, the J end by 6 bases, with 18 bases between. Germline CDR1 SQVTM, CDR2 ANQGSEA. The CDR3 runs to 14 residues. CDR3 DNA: TGCAGCGCTACCGGCGGGTTCGCTGATGAAAAACTGTTTTTT. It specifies CSATGGFADEKLFF.

The CDR3 reads CASSWAQGGPYEQYF. The CDR3 DNA sequence: TGTGCCAGCAGCTGGGCGCAGGGAGGACCCTACGAGCAGTACTTC. The rearrangement uses TRBV5-5 and TRBJ2-7; tentatively, D is TRBD2 (6 bases). The CDR3 runs to 15 residues. V was trimmed by 3 bases and J by 2 bases, leaving 15 bases between them. Per germline, CDR1 SGHKS and CDR2 YYEKEE (reference sequence).

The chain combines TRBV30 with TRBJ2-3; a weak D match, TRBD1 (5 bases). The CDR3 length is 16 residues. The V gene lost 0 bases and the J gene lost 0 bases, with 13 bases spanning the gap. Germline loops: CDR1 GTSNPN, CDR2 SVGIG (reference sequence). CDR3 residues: CAWSVGWQGSTDTQYF. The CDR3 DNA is TGTGCCTGGAGTGTAGGGTGGCAGGGCAGCACAGATACGCAGTATTTT.

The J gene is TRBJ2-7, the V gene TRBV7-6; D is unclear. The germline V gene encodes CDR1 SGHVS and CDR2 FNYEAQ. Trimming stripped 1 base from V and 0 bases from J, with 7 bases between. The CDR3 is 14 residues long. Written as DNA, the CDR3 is TGTGCCAGCAGCTTAGATTGGGCCTCCTACGAGCAGTACTTC. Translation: CASSLDWASYEQYF. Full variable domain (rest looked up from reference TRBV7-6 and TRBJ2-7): GAGVSQSPRYKVTKRGQDVALRCDPISGHVSLYWYRQALGQGPEFLTYFNYEAQQDKSGLPNDRFSAERPEGSISTLTIQRTEQRDSAMYRCASSLDWASYEQYFGPGTRLTVT.

The CDR3 sequence: CASSIRQGLSYNEQFF. Written as DNA, the CDR3 is TGTGCCAGTAGTATCCGACAGGGTCTCTCCTACAATGAGCAGTTCTTC. The V call is TRBV19, the J call TRBJ2-1; 7 nucleotides agree with TRBD1. The CDR3 is made up of 16 amino acids. Germline V gene data show CDR1 as LNHDA and CDR2 as SQIVND (reference sequence). V lost 3 bases to trimming and J lost 0 bases; unmatched junction nucleotides: 5. Drawing the rest from reference TRBV19 and TRBJ2-1, the complete variable domain is DGGITQSPKYLFRKEGQNVTLSCEQNLNHDAMYWYRQDPGQGLRLIYYSQIVNDFQKGDIAEGYSVSREKKESFPLTVTSAQKNPTAFYLCASSIRQGLSYNEQFFGPGTRLTVL.

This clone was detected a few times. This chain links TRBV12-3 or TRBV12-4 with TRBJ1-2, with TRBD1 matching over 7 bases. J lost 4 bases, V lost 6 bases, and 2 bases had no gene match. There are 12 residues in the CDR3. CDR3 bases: TGTGCCAGCAGCCGGGACAGCTATGGCTACACCTTC. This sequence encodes CASSRDSYGYTF.

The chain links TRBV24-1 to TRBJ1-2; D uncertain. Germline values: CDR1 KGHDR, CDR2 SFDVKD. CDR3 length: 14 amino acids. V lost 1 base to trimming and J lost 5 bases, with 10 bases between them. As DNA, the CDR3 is TGTGCCACCAGTGATTTTTCTGTTTCTTATGGCTACACCTTC. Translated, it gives CATSDFSVSYGYTF.

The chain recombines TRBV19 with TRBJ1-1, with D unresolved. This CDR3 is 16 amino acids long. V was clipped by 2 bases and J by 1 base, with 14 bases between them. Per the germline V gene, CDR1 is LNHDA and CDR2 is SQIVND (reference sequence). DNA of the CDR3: TGTGCCAGTAGTATAAGTCCGGGGAGTCCGAACACTGAAGCTTTCTTT. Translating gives CASSISPGSPNTEAFF.

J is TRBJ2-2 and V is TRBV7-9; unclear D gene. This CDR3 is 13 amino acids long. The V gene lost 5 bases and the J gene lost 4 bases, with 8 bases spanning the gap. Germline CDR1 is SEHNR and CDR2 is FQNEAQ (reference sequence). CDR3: CASSPGVTGELFF. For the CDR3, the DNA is TGTGCCAGCAGCCCCGGCGTCACCGGGGAGCTGTTTTTT.

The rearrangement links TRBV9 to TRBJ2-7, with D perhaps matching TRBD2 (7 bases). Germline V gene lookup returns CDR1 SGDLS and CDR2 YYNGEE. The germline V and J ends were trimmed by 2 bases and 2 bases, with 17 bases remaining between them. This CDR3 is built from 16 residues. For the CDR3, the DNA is TGTGCCAGCAGCGTTGGGGGGGCGTCCGTTACCTACGAGCAGTACTTC. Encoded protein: CASSVGGASVTYEQYF.

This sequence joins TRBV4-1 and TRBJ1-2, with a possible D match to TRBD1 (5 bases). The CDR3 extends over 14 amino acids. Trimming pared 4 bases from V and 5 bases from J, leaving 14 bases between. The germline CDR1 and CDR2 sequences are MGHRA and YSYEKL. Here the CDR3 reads CASSLDPGQYGYTF. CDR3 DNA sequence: TGCGCCAGCAGCCTTGACCCAGGGCAGTATGGCTACACCTTC.

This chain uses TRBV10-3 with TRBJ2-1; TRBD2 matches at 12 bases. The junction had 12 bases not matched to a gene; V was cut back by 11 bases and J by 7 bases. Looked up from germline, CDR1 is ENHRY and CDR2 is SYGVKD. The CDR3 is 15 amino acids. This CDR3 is CASAEASGRVNEQFF. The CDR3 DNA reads TGTGCCTCCGCTGAGGCTAGCGGGAGGGTTAATGAGCAGTTCTTC.

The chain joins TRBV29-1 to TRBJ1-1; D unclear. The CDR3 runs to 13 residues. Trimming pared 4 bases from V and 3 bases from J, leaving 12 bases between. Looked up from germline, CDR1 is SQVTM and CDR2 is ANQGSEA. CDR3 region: CSVVVHVDTEAFF. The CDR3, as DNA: TGCAGCGTTGTGGTACATGTCGACACTGAAGCTTTCTTT.